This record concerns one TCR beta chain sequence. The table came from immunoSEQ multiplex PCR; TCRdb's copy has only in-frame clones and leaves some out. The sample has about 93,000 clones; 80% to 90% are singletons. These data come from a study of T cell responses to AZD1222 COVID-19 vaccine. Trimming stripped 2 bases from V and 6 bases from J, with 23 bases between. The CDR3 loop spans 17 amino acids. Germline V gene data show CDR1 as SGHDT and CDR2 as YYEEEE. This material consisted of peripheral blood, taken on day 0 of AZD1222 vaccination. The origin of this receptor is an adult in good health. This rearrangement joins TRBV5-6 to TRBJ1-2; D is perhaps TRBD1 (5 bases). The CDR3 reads CASSLLSGQGSTDGYTF. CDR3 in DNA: TGTGCCAGCAGCTTATTATCAGGGCAGGGCTCTACTGATGGCTACACCTTC. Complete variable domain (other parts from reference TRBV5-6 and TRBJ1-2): DAGVTQSPTHLIKTRGQQVTLRCSPKSGHDTVSWYQQALGQGPQFIFQYYEEEERQRGNFPDRFSGHQFPNYSSELNVNALLLGDSALYLCASSLLSGQGSTDGYTFGSGTRLTVV.